These T cell receptor beta chains were read from a single sample in a study of CD8 T cells in Susac syndrome. TCRdb reanalysed the immunoSEQ multiplex PCR reads using MiXCR and keeps one entry per CDR3 protein. This sample has about 130,000 distinct CDR3 sequences; 90% to 95% occur once, and the top ten carry around 0.12%. Material for sequencing was CD4+ T cells from PBMCs. The receptors shown here come from a human donor in good health. The CDR3 runs from the conserved cysteine through the conserved F or W. The D gene is left open where the match is weak. Size is stated for part of the rows, as once, few or many counts, or as a class when the clone is expanded.

TRBV28,.,TRBJ2-1,.,CASSLFTGIHEQFF,TGTGCCAGCAGTTTATTTACCGGGATACATGAGCAGTTCTTC
TRBV2,TRBD2,TRBJ2-3,once,CASTFGLAGGADTQYF,TGTGCCAGCACCTTCGGACTAGCGGGAGGGGCAGATACGCAGTATTTT
TRBV28,.,TRBJ2-1,.,CASSQAGLNEQFF,TGTGCCAGCAGTCAGGCGGGACTGAATGAGCAGTTCTTC
TRBV6-1,.,TRBJ2-7,once,CASSGAGGRFYEQYF,TGTGCCAGCAGTGGCGCGGGTGGGAGGTTTTACGAGCAGTACTTC
TRBV5-1,.,TRBJ2-1,.,CASRGTNGEQFF,TGCGCCAGCAGAGGGACAAACGGTGAGCAGTTCTTC
TRBV28,TRBD1,TRBJ2-1,.,CASSISGQGARGEQFF,TGTGCCAGCAGCATATCGGGACAGGGGGCTCGAGGTGAGCAGTTCTTC
TRBV7-2,TRBD1,TRBJ2-3,.,CASSPTGTDTDTQYF,TGTGCCAGCAGCCCAACCGGGACAGACACAGATACGCAGTATTTT
TRBV7-2,.,TRBJ2-5,.,CASSLGVGQKETQYF,TGTGCCAGCAGCCTAGGGGTGGGGCAGAAAGAGACCCAGTACTTC
TRBV27,.,TRBJ1-4,.,CASRSAPAADNEKLFF,TGTGCCAGCAGAAGTGCCCCGGCAGCCGATAATGAAAAACTGTTTTTT
TRBV28,.,TRBJ2-5,.,CASSTPGRGQETQYF,TGTGCCAGCAGTACTCCAGGCAGGGGCCAAGAGACCCAGTACTTC
TRBV27,TRBD1,TRBJ1-1,.,CASSLWPPQGARSTEAFF,TGTGCCAGCAGTTTATGGCCCCCACAGGGGGCTCGTAGCACTGAAGCTTTCTTT
TRBV9,.,TRBJ1-5,.,CASSKGGNQPQHF,TGTGCCAGCAGCAAGGGTGGCAATCAGCCCCAGCATTTT
TRBV6-6,TRBD1,TRBJ2-7,.,CASTSRTGSEQYF,TGTGCCAGCACCTCCCGGACAGGGTCCGAGCAGTACTTC
TRBV7-2,.,TRBJ2-7,.,CASSSSGAYEQYF,TGTGCCAGCAGCTCGTCCGGAGCCTACGAGCAGTACTTC
TRBV5-1,TRBD2,TRBJ2-1,many,CASSLGLAGVNEQFF,TGTGCCAGCAGTTTGGGGCTAGCGGGAGTCAATGAGCAGTTCTTC
TRBV6-2/TRBV6-3,.,TRBJ1-1,.,CASSYSTELLNTEAFF,TGTGCCAGCAGTTACTCCACAGAGTTATTGAACACTGAAGCTTTCTTT
TRBV7-2,.,TRBJ2-7,.,CASSPARAYAYEQYF,TGTGCCAGCAGCCCCGCGAGGGCCTACGCTTACGAGCAGTACTTC
TRBV25-1,.,TRBJ2-3,.,CASSVGLSADTQYF,TGTGCCAGCAGTGTGGGGTTGTCCGCAGATACGCAGTATTTT
TRBV7-2,TRBD1,TRBJ2-7,.,CASSLPQGTRYEQYF,TGTGCCAGCAGCTTACCACAGGGGACCCGTTACGAGCAGTACTTC
TRBV18,.,TRBJ2-7,.,CASSPTATYEQYF,TGTGCCAGCTCACCGACAGCTACCTACGAGCAGTACTTC
TRBV1,.,TRBJ2-7,.,CTSSQDYRSGYEQYF,TGCACCAGCAGCCAAGATTACAGGTCGGGCTACGAGCAGTACTTC
TRBV7-6,TRBD1,TRBJ2-5,.,CASSRGQGLSETQYF,TGTGCCAGCAGCCGAGGACAGGGTCTCTCAGAGACCCAGTACTTC
TRBV2,.,TRBJ1-5,.,CASSSTRYSNQPQHF,TGTGCCAGCAGTTCCACACGGTATAGCAATCAGCCCCAGCATTTT
TRBV21-1,.,TRBJ2-5,.,CASSKRGRDRGYQETQYF,TGTGCCAGCAGCAAAAGAGGGAGGGACAGGGGCTACCAAGAGACCCAGTACTTC
TRBV7-2,.,TRBJ2-7,.,CASSSGAGRSYEQYF,TGTGCCAGCAGCTCCGGGGCGGGACGCTCCTACGAGCAGTACTTC
TRBV6-1,TRBD2,TRBJ2-1,.,CASSEANLAGVYEQFF,TGTGCCAGCAGTGAAGCGAATCTAGCGGGAGTTTATGAGCAGTTCTTC
TRBV2,.,TRBJ2-7,.,CASKPRADFPEQYF,TGTGCCAGCAAGCCGAGGGCCGACTTTCCCGAGCAGTACTTC
TRBV4-2,TRBD1,TRBJ1-2,.,CASSQGPEISQGGYGYTF,TGTGCCAGCAGCCAAGGGCCTGAGATTAGCCAGGGGGGCTATGGCTACACCTTC
TRBV20-1,.,TRBJ2-7,once,CSANAFRHYEQYF,TGCAGTGCTAACGCTTTTCGTCACTACGAGCAGTACTTC
TRBV12-3/TRBV12-4,TRBD1,TRBJ2-7,.,CASSWQAGGSYEQYF,TGTGCCAGCAGTTGGCAAGCAGGGGGCTCCTACGAGCAGTACTTC
TRBV10-3,TRBD1,TRBJ2-3,.,CASRQGSDTQYF,TGTGCCTCCCGACAGGGGTCAGATACGCAGTATTTT
TRBV23-1,.,TRBJ1-1,.,CASSQWPITEAFF,TGCGCCAGCAGTCAATGGCCGATTACTGAAGCTTTCTTT
TRBV3-1,.,TRBJ2-2,.,CASSLSGSGGELFF,TGTGCCAGCAGCCTCAGTGGGAGTGGCGGGGAGCTGTTTTTT
TRBV6-5,.,TRBJ2-2,.,CASSYFTGELFF,TGTGCCAGCAGTTACTTCACTGGGGAGCTGTTTTTT
TRBV30,.,TRBJ2-7,.,CAWSVRGPSYEQYF,TGTGCCTGGAGTGTAAGGGGCCCGTCCTACGAGCAGTACTTC
TRBV24-1,TRBD1,TRBJ2-2,.,CATSDKNRGNTGELFF,TGTGCCACCAGTGATAAAAACAGGGGGAACACCGGGGAGCTGTTTTTT
TRBV28,TRBD2,TRBJ2-5,.,CASSFGTSGSQETQYF,TGTGCCAGCAGTTTCGGGACTAGCGGGAGCCAAGAGACCCAGTACTTC
TRBV5-1,.,TRBJ2-7,once,CASSLDQSTPYEQYF,TGCGCCAGCAGCTTGGACCAAAGTACCCCCTACGAGCAGTACTTC
TRBV6-1,.,TRBJ2-4,.,CASSDRQRLAKNIQYF,TGTGCCAGCAGTGACCGACAGCGCCTAGCCAAAAACATTCAGTACTTC
TRBV4-1,.,TRBJ1-2,.,CASSQVPPVGYTF,TGCGCCAGCAGCCAAGTCCCGCCGGTTGGCTACACCTTC
TRBV6-4,.,TRBJ2-7,.,CASSAEPRVEQYF,TGTGCCAGCAGTGCCGAACCCAGGGTAGAGCAGTACTTC
TRBV29-1,.,TRBJ2-6,.,CSVVTGSGANVLTF,TGCAGCGTGGTAACAGGCTCTGGGGCCAACGTCCTGACTTTC
TRBV2,.,TRBJ2-5,.,CASRRGTQGTETQYF,TGTGCCAGCAGGAGGGGCACTCAAGGGACAGAGACCCAGTACTTC
TRBV29-1,.,TRBJ2-1,.,CSVDWVNEQFF,TGCAGCGTTGATTGGGTAAATGAGCAGTTCTTC
TRBV9,.,TRBJ2-2,.,CASSLQGRATGELFF,TGTGCCAGCAGCCTCCAAGGGAGAGCCACCGGGGAGCTGTTTTTT
TRBV29-1,TRBD2,TRBJ2-1,.,CSVYPSGGSYNEQFF,TGCAGCGTTTACCCCTCGGGGGGCTCCTACAATGAGCAGTTCTTC
TRBV7-9,.,TRBJ2-7,.,CASSLSHRGKADSSYEQYF,TGTGCCAGCAGCTTATCCCATAGGGGGAAGGCAGATTCTTCCTACGAGCAGTACTTC